Following are 21 T cell receptor beta chains from one sample sequenced in a study of blood T cells in healthy people across ages. Through a sample-barcoded 5' primer and a J-beta primer mix, a second PCR was run for roughly 6 to 12 cycles. TCRdb passed the 5' RACE reads through MiXCR, listing each CDR3 protein once. Found here are fewer than 950,000 distinct CDR3 sequences, approximately 55% of them singletons; the top ten hold approximately 40%. The sample comprised blood. All receptors derive from a man older than 75 in good health.

The chain carries TRBV3-1 and TRBJ1-1; weak D call: TRBD1 (6 bases). Germline V gene data show CDR1 as LGHDT and CDR2 as YNNKEL (reference sequence). The CDR3 sequence is 14 residues long. V was shortened by 3 bases and J by 4 bases, with 12 bases between the two germline ends. The CDR3 nucleotides are TGTGCCAGCAGCCACGGGGGGCGCGGCACTGAAGCTTTCTTT. This codes for CASSHGGRGTEAFF.

About this clonotype: The junction does not match germline at one end; this may be a read error. This chain links TRBV7-2 with TRBJ1-2; D not certain. The CDR3 sequence is 12 residues long. CDR1 is SGHTA, CDR2 FQGNSA, per germline. CDR3 residues: CAGSLSLRGYTF. DNA for the CDR3: TGTGCCGGCAGCTTATCGCTTAGGGGCTACACCTTC.

This clonotype came up a few times. The V call is TRBV6-6, the J call TRBJ1-5, with 9 bases lining up with TRBD1. This CDR3 spans 15 amino acids. Germline V CDR1 and CDR2: MNHNY, SVGAGI (reference sequence). The junction had 6 bases not matched to a gene; V was cut back by 7 bases and J by 2 bases. The CDR3 reads CASTVQGAGNQPQHF. The CDR3 coding sequence is TGTGCCAGCACTGTACAGGGGGCTGGCAATCAGCCCCAGCATTTT.

This clonotype was detected a few times. The J gene is TRBJ1-2, the V gene TRBV11-2; 10 positions agree with TRBD1. Per germline, CDR1 SGHAT and CDR2 FQNNGV. This CDR3 is 15 amino acids long. The V and J ends lost 5 bases and 7 bases, in that order; junction bases with no gene match: 10. CDR3: CASSQPGQGRGGYTF. The CDR3 bases are TGTGCCAGCAGCCAGCCGGGACAGGGGCGGGGTGGCTACACCTTC.

CDR3 protein: CSARDLRDSGRKETQYF. The CDR3 DNA sequence: TGCAGTGCTAGAGACCTTCGGGATAGCGGGAGGAAGGAGACCCAGTACTTC. The chain carries TRBV20-1 and TRBJ2-4, with 10 bases that match TRBD2. The assigned J gene may be wrong: the sequence end matches TRBJ2-5 better. Germline CDR1 DFQATT, CDR2 SNEGSKA (reference sequence). The CDR3 sequence is 17 residues long.

This clonotype was seen a few times. This chain uses TRBV6-6 with TRBJ2-6, with D possibly being TRBD2 (6 bases). The CDR3 spans 16 residues. Germline CDR1 MNHNY, CDR2 SVGAGI (reference sequence). Trimming removed 2 bases from V and 1 base from J, with 9 bases in between. In DNA form, the CDR3 reads TGTGCCAGCAGTTACCATGGAGGGTCTGGGGCCAACGTCCTGACTTTC. This codes for CASSYHGGSGANVLTF.

This rearrangement joins TRBV7-9 to TRBJ2-5; no clear D gene. CDR3 length: 15 amino acids. V lost 0 bases and J 1 base, leaving 9 bases between the germline ends. CDR1 and CDR2 (germline): SEHNR, FQNEAQ (reference sequence). In DNA, the CDR3 is TGTGCCAGCAGCTTAGCGGGCCTTAGCCAAGAGACCCAGTACTTC. Its translation is CASSLAGLSQETQYF.

J is TRBJ2-1 and V is TRBV5-1; D possibly corresponds to TRBD1 (5 bases). Germline-derived CDR1 and CDR2 are SGHRS and YFSETQ. This CDR3 has 15 residues. V was cut by 3 bases and J by 4 bases, with 14 bases left in between. The CDR3 bases are TGCGCCAGCAGCTCGGCCCCCGACAGTTACAATGAGCAGTTCTTC. This translates into CASSSAPDSYNEQFF.

This clonotype was detected only a few times. This chain links TRBV5-1 with TRBJ2-2; D is unclear. This CDR3 has 14 amino acids. V lost 4 bases, J lost 2 bases, and 9 bases lay in between. Germline CDR1 reads SGHRS; CDR2 reads YFSETQ. The CDR3 is CASSLIPNTGELFF. DNA of the CDR3: TGCGCCAGCAGCCTAATACCTAACACCGGGGAGCTGTTTTTT. The full variable domain, rest sourced from reference TRBV5-1 and TRBJ2-2, is KAGVTQTPRYLIKTRGQQVTLSCSPISGHRSVSWYQQTPGQGLQFLFEYFSETQRNKGNFPGRFSGRQFSNSRSEMNVSTLELGDSALYLCASSLIPNTGELFFGEGSRLTVL.

The V gene is TRBV20-1, the J gene TRBJ2-7; D unclear. The CDR3 totals 12 residues. The V end lost 1 base, the J end lost 2 bases, and 6 bases lay between the germline ends. The germline gives CDR1 DFQATT, CDR2 SNEGSKA (reference sequence). CDR3 sequence: CSARVPPYEQYF. CDR3 sequence (DNA): TGCAGTGCTAGAGTCCCGCCCTACGAGCAGTACTTC.

The rearrangement uses TRBV6-5 and TRBJ2-7; maybe TRBD2 (5 bases). The germline CDR1 and CDR2 sequences are MNHEY and SVGAGI. Trimming pared 0 bases from V and 2 bases from J, leaving 17 bases between. This CDR3 region has 17 residues. The CDR3 loop is CASSYSKYSLAAYEQYF. As DNA, the CDR3 is TGTGCCAGCAGTTACTCTAAGTACAGCCTAGCTGCCTACGAGCAGTACTTC.

The rearrangement links TRBV7-9 to TRBJ2-7; TRBD1 agrees at 7 bases. Germline V gene lookup returns CDR1 SEHNR and CDR2 FQNEAQ (reference sequence). CDR3 length equals 15 residues. The J segment lost 5 bases and the V segment lost 4 bases, leaving 11 bases of the junction unmatched. CDR3 region: CASSSGQSPLHEQYF. The CDR3 DNA reads as TGTGCCAGCAGCTCGGGACAGTCACCCCTACACGAGCAGTACTTC. Drawing the rest from reference TRBV7-9 and TRBJ2-7, the complete variable domain is DTGVSQNPRHKITKRGQNVTFRCDPISEHNRLYWYRQTLGQGPEFLTYFQNEAQLEKSRLLSDRFSAERPKGSFSTLEIQRTEQGDSAMYLCASSSGQSPLHEQYFGPGTRLTVT.

V gene TRBV4-2 combines with J gene TRBJ2-3; D perhaps matches TRBD2 (5 bases). Trimming took off 0 bases at V and 4 bases at J, with 8 bases between the two ends. CDR1 is LGHNA and CDR2 is YNFKEQ in the germline V gene. The CDR3 length is 14 residues. DNA of the CDR3: TGTGCCAGCAGCCAAGAATTCGGGGCAGATACGCAGTATTTT. Amino acids: CASSQEFGADTQYF.

CDR3 DNA: TGTGCCAGCAGTTACCCGACCGGGGGAGAGACCCAGTTCTTC. It encodes CASSYPTGGETQFF. The chain couples TRBV6-5 to TRBJ2-5, with a tentative D call TRBD2 (6 bases). The J call is doubtful: the DNA matches TRBJ2-1 better. The germline V gene has CDR1 MNHEY and CDR2 SVGAGI. The length of the CDR3 is 14 residues.

The J gene is TRBJ2-1, the V gene TRBV3-1; tentatively, D is TRBD2 (6 bases). Germline CDR1 LGHDT, CDR2 YNNKEL (reference sequence). The CDR3 runs to 13 residues. V shed 6 bases and J shed 6 bases, with 12 bases lying between them. CDR3 residues: CASRQYGGNEQFF. The DNA of the CDR3 is TGTGCCAGCAGGCAATACGGGGGCAATGAGCAGTTCTTC.

This clonotype was counted only a few times. The chain couples TRBV7-9 to TRBJ2-1; TRBD1 matches at 9 bases. The CDR3 runs 14 residues. V lost 5 bases, J lost 4 bases, and 3 bases stayed unmatched. The germline gives CDR1 SEHNR, CDR2 FQNEAQ (reference sequence). CDR3 region: CASSTTGGYNEQFF. In DNA, the CDR3 is TGTGCCAGCAGCACGACAGGGGGGTACAATGAGCAGTTCTTC.

The rearrangement uses TRBV7-6 and TRBJ2-5, with TRBD1 identical over 9 bases. The J call is doubtful: the DNA matches TRBJ2-7 better. Germline V gene lookup returns CDR1 SGHVS and CDR2 FNYEAQ. The CDR3 is 14 amino acids. The CDR3 loop reads CASSLGTGFGEQYF. The CDR3 DNA sequence: TGTGCCAGCAGTCTGGGGACAGGGTTCGGCGAGCAGTACTTC.

The chain employs TRBV9 and TRBJ2-4, with D maybe TRBD1 (6 bases). The end of the DNA is better explained by TRBJ2-7, so the J call may be wrong. The CDR3 is made up of 16 amino acids. Germline CDR1 reads SGDLS; CDR2 reads YYNGEE. The chain's CDR3 is CASSARVGTSSREQYF. The CDR3 DNA reads as TGTGCCAGCAGCGCGAGGGTTGGGACATCCTCCCGCGAGCAGTACTTC.

The chain carries TRBV6-6 and TRBJ1-6; D is unclear. The germline V and J ends were trimmed by 0 bases and 11 bases, with 11 bases remaining between them. The CDR3 extends over 14 amino acids. CDR1 is MNHNY, CDR2 SVGAGI, per germline (reference sequence). In nucleotides, the CDR3 is TGTGCCAGCAGTTACTCTGGAAGGGAGACACCCCTCCACTTT. Translation gives CASSYSGRETPLHF.

This clonotype was seen a handful of times. The chain has TRBV5-1 and TRBJ2-4; D gene uncertain. Germline values: CDR1 SGHRS, CDR2 YFSETQ. V shed 0 bases and J shed 8 bases, with 15 bases lying between them. CDR3 length equals 15 residues. For the CDR3, the DNA is TGCGCCAGCAGCTTGGCAGGCTCGGACGGTCACATTCAGTACTTC. It translates to CASSLAGSDGHIQYF.

This CDR3 is CASSQGRNGYTF. CDR3 sequence (DNA): TGTGCCAGCAGCCAAGGGAGGAATGGCTACACCTTC. The rearrangement joins TRBV14 to TRBJ1-2; D not resolved. The CDR3 length is 12 residues. Trimming took off 1 base at V and 6 bases at J, with 6 bases between the two ends. CDR1 and CDR2 from the germline V gene are SGHDN and FVKESK.